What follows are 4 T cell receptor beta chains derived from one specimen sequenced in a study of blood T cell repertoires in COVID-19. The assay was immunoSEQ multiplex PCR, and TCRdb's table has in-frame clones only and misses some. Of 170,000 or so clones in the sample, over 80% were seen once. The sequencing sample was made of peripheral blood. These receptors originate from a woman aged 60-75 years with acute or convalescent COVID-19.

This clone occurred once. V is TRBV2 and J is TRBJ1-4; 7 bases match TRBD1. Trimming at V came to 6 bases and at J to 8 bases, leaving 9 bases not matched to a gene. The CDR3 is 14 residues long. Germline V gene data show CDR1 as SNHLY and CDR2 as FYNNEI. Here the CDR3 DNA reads TGTGCCAGCAGCGGAGGGGGACAGACAGAAAAACTGTTTTTT. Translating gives CASSGGGQTEKLFF.

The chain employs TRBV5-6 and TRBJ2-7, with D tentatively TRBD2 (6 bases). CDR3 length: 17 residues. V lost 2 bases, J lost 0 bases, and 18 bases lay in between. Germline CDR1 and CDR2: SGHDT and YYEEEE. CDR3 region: CASSFPPRDPSSYEQYF. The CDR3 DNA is TGTGCCAGCAGCTTCCCTCCGCGGGACCCCAGCTCCTACGAGCAGTACTTC.

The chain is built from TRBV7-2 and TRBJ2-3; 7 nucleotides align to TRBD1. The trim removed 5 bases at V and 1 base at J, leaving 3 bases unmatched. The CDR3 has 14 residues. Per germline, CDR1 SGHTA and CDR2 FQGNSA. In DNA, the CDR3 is TGTGCCAGCAGCACAGGGGACGGCACAGATACGCAGTATTTT. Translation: CASSTGDGTDTQYF. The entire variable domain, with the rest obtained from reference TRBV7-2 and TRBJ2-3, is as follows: GAGVSQSPSNKVTEKGKDVELRCDPISGHTALYWYRQSLGQGLEFLIYFQGNSAPDKSGLPSDRFSAERTGGSVSTLTIQRTQQEDSAVYLCASSTGDGTDTQYFGPGTRLTVL.

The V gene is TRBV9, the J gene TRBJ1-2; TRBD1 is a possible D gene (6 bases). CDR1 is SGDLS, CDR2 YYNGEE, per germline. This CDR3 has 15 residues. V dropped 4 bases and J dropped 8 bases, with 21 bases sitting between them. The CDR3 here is CASSPQQGRNLGYTF. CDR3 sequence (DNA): TGTGCCAGCAGCCCGCAACAGGGACGGAATTTGGGCTACACCTTC. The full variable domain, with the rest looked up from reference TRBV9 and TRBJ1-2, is DSGVTQTPKHLITATGQRVTLRCSPRSGDLSVYWYQQSLDQGLQFLIQYYNGEERAKGNILERFSAQQFPDLHSELNLSSLELGDSALYFCASSPQQGRNLGYTFGSGTRLTVV.